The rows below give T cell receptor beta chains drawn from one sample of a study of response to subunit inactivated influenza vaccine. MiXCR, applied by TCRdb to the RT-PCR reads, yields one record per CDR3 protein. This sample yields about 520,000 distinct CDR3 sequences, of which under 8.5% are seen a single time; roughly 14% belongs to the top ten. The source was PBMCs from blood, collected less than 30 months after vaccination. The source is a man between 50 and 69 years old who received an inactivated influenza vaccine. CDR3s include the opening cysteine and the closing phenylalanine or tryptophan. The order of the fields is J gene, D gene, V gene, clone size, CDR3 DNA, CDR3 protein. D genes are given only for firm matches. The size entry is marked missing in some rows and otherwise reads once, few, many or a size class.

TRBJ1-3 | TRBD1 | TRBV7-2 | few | TGTGCCAGCATCGACAGGGGCGCCGGGGGAAACACCATATATTTT | CASIDRGAGGNTIYF
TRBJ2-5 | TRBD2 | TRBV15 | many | TGTGCCACCAGTGGGAGGGGAGGATCGGAGACCCAGTACTTC | CATSGRGGSETQYF
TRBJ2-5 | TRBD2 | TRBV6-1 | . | TGTGCCAGCAGTGCGCGGGAGGGGATTCAAGAGACCCAGTACTTC | CASSAREGIQETQYF
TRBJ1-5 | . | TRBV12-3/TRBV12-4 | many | TGTGCCAGCAGACAAGAAGGGGGTGCGTTTGGGCCCCAGCATTTT | CASRQEGGAFGPQHF
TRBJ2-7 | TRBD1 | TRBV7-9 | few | TGTGCCAGCAGCTCAGACAGGGTTGTTTCCTACGAGCAGTACTTC | CASSSDRVVSYEQYF
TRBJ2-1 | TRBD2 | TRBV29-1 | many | TGCAGCGTTGAAGACTCAGCGGGAGGTCACAATGAGCAGTTCTTC | CSVEDSAGGHNEQFF
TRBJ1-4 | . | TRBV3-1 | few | TGTGCCAGCAGCCCAGACACCGGTTTGGGAGGGGAAAAACTGTTTTTT | CASSPDTGLGGEKLFF
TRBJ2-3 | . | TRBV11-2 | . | TGTGCCAGCAGCCAGGAGGACGGACTCCCCCTGGATACGCAGTATTTT | CASSQEDGLPLDTQYF
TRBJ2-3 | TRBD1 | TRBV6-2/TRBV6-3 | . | TGTGCCAGCACCAGAGGACAGGCTTTCGTGGATACGCAGTATTTT | CASTRGQAFVDTQYF
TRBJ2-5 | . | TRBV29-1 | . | TGCAGCGTTGGACTACCCCTGAAAGAGACCCAGTACTTC | CSVGLPLKETQYF
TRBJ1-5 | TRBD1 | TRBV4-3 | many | TGCGCCAGCAGCCAAGATTGGACAGGGGATCAGCCCCAGCATTTT | CASSQDWTGDQPQHF